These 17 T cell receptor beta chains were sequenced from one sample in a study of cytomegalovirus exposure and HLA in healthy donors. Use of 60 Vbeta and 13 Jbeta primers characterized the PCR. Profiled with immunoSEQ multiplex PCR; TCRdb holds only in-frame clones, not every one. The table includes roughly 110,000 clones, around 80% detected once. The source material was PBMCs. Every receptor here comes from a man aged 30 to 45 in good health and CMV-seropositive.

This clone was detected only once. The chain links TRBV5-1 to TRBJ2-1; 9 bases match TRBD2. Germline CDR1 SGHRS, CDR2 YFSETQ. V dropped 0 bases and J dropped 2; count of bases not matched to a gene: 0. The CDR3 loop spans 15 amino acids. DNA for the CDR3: TGCGCCAGCAGCTTGGCTAGCGGGGCCTACAATGAGCAGTTCTTC. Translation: CASSLASGAYNEQFF.

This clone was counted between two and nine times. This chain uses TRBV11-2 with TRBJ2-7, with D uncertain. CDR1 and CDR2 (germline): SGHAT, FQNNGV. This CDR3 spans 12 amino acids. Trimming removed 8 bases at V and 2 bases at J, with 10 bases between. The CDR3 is CASSVGPYEQYF. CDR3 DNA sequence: TGTGCCAGCTCGGTGGGCCCCTACGAGCAGTACTTC. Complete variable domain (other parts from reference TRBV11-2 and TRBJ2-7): EAGVAQSPRYKIIEKRQSVAFWCNPISGHATLYWYQQILGQGPKLLIQFQNNGVVDDSQLPKDRFSAERLKGVDSTLKIQPAKLEDSAVYLCASSVGPYEQYFGPGTRLTVT.

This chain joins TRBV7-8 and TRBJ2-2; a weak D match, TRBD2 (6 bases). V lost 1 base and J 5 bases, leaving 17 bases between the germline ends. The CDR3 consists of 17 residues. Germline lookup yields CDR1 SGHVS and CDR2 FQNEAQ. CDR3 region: CASSLVGRGLWTGELFF. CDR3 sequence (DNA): TGTGCCAGCAGCTTAGTCGGTCGGGGACTGTGGACCGGGGAGCTGTTTTTT. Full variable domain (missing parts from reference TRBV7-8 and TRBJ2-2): GAGVSQSPRYKVAKRGQDVALRCDPISGHVSLFWYQQALGQGPEFLTYFQNEAQLDKSGLPSDRFFAERPEGSVSTLKIQRTQQEDSAVYLCASSLVGRGLWTGELFFGEGSRLTVL.

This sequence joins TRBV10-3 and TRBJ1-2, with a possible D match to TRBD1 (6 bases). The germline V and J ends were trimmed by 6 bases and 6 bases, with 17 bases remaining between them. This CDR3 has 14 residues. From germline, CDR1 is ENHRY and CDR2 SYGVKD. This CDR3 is CAISPDRSFNGYTF. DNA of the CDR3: TGTGCCATCAGCCCAGACAGGAGTTTTAATGGCTACACCTTC.

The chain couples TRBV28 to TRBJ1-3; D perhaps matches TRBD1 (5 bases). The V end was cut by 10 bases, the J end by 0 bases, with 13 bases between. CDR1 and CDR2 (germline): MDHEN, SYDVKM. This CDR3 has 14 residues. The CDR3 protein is CATSRASSGNTIYF. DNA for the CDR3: TGTGCCACCTCCAGGGCGAGCTCTGGAAACACCATATATTTT.

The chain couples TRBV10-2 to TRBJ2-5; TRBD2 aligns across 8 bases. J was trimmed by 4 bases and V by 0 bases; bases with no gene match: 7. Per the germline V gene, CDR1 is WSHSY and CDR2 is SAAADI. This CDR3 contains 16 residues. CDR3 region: CASSESAQREIETQYF. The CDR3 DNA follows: TGCGCCAGCAGTGAGTCGGCCCAGCGGGAGATAGAGACCCAGTACTTC.

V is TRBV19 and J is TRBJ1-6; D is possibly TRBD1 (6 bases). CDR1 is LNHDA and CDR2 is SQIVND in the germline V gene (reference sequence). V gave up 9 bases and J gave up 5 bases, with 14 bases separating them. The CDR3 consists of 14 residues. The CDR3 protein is CARDRQENNSPLHF. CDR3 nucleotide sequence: TGTGCCAGAGACCGACAGGAGAATAATTCACCCCTCCACTTT.

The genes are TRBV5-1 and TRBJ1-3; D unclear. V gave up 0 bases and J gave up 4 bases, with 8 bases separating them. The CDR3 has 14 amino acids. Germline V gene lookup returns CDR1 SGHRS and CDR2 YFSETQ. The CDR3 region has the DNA TGCGCCAGCAGCTTGGGAGGCTGGGGAAACACCATATATTTT. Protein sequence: CASSLGGWGNTIYF.

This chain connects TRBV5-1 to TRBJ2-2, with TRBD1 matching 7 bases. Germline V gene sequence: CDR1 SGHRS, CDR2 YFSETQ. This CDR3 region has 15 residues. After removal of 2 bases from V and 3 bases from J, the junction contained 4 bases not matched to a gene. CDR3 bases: TGCGCCAGCAGCTTCCGACAGGGTGACACCGGGGAGCTGTTTTTT. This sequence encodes CASSFRQGDTGELFF.

This CDR3 is CASSLSGNEQFF. The CDR3 DNA sequence: TGTGCCAGCAGCCTTAGCGGGAATGAGCAGTTCTTC. The chain combines TRBV27 with TRBJ2-1, with 7 bases matching TRBD2. The CDR3 is 12 residues long. Germline V gene lookup returns CDR1 MNHEY and CDR2 SMNVEV (reference sequence). J lost 7 bases, V lost 6 bases, and 3 bases had no gene match.

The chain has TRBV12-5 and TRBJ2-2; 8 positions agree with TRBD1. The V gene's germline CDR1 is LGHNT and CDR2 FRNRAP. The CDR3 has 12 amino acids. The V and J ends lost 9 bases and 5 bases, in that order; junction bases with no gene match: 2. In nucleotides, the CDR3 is TGTGCTAGGTACAGGGGGACCGGGGAGCTGTTTTTT. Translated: CARYRGTGELFF.

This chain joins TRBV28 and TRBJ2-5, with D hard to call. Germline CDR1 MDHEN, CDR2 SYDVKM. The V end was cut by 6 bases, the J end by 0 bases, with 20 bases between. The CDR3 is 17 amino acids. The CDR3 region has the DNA TGTGCCAGCAGGCCCGACTCGAATAAAAACTACCAAGAGACCCAGTACTTC. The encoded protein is CASRPDSNKNYQETQYF.

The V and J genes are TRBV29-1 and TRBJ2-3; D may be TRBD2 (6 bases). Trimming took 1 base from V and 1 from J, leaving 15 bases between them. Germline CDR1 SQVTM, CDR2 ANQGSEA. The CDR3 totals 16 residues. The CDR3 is CSVEGGVLFGTDTQYF. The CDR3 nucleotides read TGCAGCGTTGAAGGCGGGGTGTTGTTCGGCACAGATACGCAGTATTTT.

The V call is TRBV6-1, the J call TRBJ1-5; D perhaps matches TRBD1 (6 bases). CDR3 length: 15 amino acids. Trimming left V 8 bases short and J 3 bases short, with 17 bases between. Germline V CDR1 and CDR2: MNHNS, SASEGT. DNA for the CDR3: TGTGCCAGCCGGGCTTGGGACACCCTCAATCAGCCCCAGCATTTT. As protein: CASRAWDTLNQPQHF.

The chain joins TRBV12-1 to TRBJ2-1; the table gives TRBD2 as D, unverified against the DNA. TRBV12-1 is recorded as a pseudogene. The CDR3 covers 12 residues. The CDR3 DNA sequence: TGTGCCAGCAGCTTTGAGTGGGGAGGGTTTATCTTC. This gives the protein CASSFEWGGFIF.

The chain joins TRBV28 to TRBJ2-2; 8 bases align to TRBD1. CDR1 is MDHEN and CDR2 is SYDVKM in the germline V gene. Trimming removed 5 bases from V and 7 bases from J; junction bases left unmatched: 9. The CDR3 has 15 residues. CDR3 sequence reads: CASSPFGQGIGELFF. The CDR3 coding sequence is TGTGCCAGCAGTCCCTTTGGACAGGGAATCGGGGAGCTGTTTTTT.

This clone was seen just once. The CDR3 sequence: CASSELGGGEQYV. The CDR3 DNA reads as TGTGCCAGCAGTGAATTAGGGGGCGGTGAGCAGTACGTC. The rearrangement links TRBV6-1 to TRBJ2-7, with TRBD1 identical over 7 bases. The CDR3 has 13 amino acids. CDR1 is MNHNS, CDR2 SASEGT, per germline. After removal of 2 bases from V and 7 bases from J, the junction contained 5 bases not matched to a gene.